This T cell receptor (beta chain) was sequenced in a study of beta chain features in type 1 diabetes. Turning to this clone: Its specificity is not known.

The entirety of the isolated RNA underwent reverse transcription, so expressed TCRB transcripts were sequenced. Measured with immunoSEQ multiplex PCR; TCRdb has only the in-frame clones, and not every one. The data show 330,000 or so clones, 14% seen once. The CDR3 runs to 17 residues. The J segment lost 3 bases and the V segment lost 5 bases, leaving 11 bases of the junction unmatched. CDR1 is SEHNR, CDR2 FQNEAQ, per germline (reference sequence). Study conclusions and caveats: Naive, central memory and Treg TCRB repertoires appeared more alike in patients than in healthy donors.

The chain carries TRBV7-9 and TRBJ2-3; 10 bases match TRBD2. This TCR came from a man aged 25-40 years in good health. The sample taken for sequencing was central memory CD4+ T cells from blood. DNA for the CDR3: TGTGCCAGCAGCCCGCGTGAGCTAGCGGGAGCGACAGATACGCAGTATTTT. Protein: CASSPRELAGATDTQYF.